The rows below give T cell receptor beta chains drawn from one sample of a study of T cell changes during pregnancy in multiple sclerosis. Clones were sequenced by immunoSEQ multiplex PCR, and TCRdb holds only the in-frame ones, with some missing. This sample has around 42,000 clones; approximately 88% occur once, and the top ten carry over 4%. This sample comprised peripheral blood, obtained in the first trimester of pregnancy. These receptor sequences come from a female donor in good health, enrolled as a control in a pregnancy study. CDR3s include the opening cysteine and the closing phenylalanine or tryptophan. The D gene is left open where the match is weak. The listing skips clone size in some rows; elsewhere it reads once, few, many or a size class.

TRBJ2-7,TRBV4-2,NA,TRBD2,TGTGCCAGCAGCCCAGGGACTAGCGGGAGTTGGGACGAGCAGTACTTC,CASSPGTSGSWDEQYF
TRBJ1-2,TRBV29-1,NA,NA,TGCAGCGTTGAAGAGCCCAGGAAACGACCCTATGGCTACACCTTC,CSVEEPRKRPYGYTF
TRBJ2-2,TRBV6-4,NA,TRBD2,TGTGCCAGCAGTGACTCCGGGGGGGGGAACACCGGGGAGCTGTTTTTT,CASSDSGGGNTGELFF
TRBJ2-1,TRBV7-6,NA,TRBD2,TGTGCCAGCAGCCCCTGGACTAGCGGGAGAGGCTACAATGAGCAGTTCTTC,CASSPWTSGRGYNEQFF
TRBJ1-2,TRBV7-8,few,NA,TGTGCCAGCAGCTTAAGCCGACAGGCCCTTACAAACTATGGCTACACCTTC,CASSLSRQALTNYGYTF
TRBJ1-6,TRBV6-4,many,TRBD1,TGTGCCAGCAGTGACGGGACAGGGGGCTCACCCCTCCACTTT,CASSDGTGGSPLHF
TRBJ1-3,TRBV28,NA,TRBD1,TGTGCCAGCAGCCCGAGTTCGGACAGGGCCCTTGGAAACACCATATATTTT,CASSPSSDRALGNTIYF
TRBJ1-1,TRBV2,few,NA,TGTGCCAGCAGTGAGACAAGTGAAGCTTTCTTT,CASSETSEAFF
TRBJ2-7,TRBV6-6,NA,TRBD1,TGTGCCAGCAGAACCCGACAGGGGGCCTCCTACGAGCAGTACTTC,CASRTRQGASYEQYF
TRBJ1-2,TRBV6-1,NA,NA,TGTGCCAGCAGTGCCCCTCCTAACTATGGCTACACCTTC,CASSAPPNYGYTF
TRBJ2-2,TRBV28,NA,NA,TGTGCCAGCAGAGCAGGGGGGTCTAGGCAGGCTAACACCGGGGAGCTGTTTTTT,CASRAGGSRQANTGELFF
TRBJ2-6,TRBV13,NA,TRBD2,TGTGCCAGCAGCTTAATGTGGAAGCGGGGGGGCCCTGGGGCCAACGTCCTGACTTTC,CASSLMWKRGGPGANVLTF
TRBJ1-3,TRBV9,NA,NA,TGTGCCAGCAGCGGACAGGTCACTGGAAACACCATATATTTT,CASSGQVTGNTIYF
TRBJ1-2,TRBV18,NA,TRBD1,TGTGCCAGCTCACCAGCCGGGACAGAGAACTATGGCTACACCTTC,CASSPAGTENYGYTF
TRBJ2-1,TRBV28,NA,TRBD2,TGTGCCAGCAGTTTAGTGCCTAGCGGGAGGAATGAGCAGTTCTTC,CASSLVPSGRNEQFF
TRBJ1-2,TRBV28,NA,TRBD1,TGTGCCAGCAGTGTAGGGACAGACTATGGCTACACCTTC,CASSVGTDYGYTF
TRBJ2-1,TRBV2,NA,NA,TGTGCCAGCAGTGAGTCCACGGCAAGAGGGCACAATGAGCAGTTCTTC,CASSESTARGHNEQFF
TRBJ1-4,TRBV7-8,NA,NA,TGTGCCAGCAGCTTTCGGTCCCGGGAACTAGAAAAACTGTTTTTT,CASSFRSRELEKLFF
TRBJ2-2,TRBV6-4,NA,NA,TGTGCCAGCATCCTACGGGGTAGGGGGATCACCGGGGAGCTGTTTTTT,CASILRGRGITGELFF
TRBJ1-5,TRBV27,NA,NA,TGTGCCAGCAGGGAGAGGGGGGGAAACAATCAGCCCCAGCATTTT,CASRERGGNNQPQHF
TRBJ2-7,TRBV19,NA,TRBD1,TGTGCCAGTAGTCGGGACAGGGGGCTTAACAACGAGCAGTACTTC,CASSRDRGLNNEQYF
TRBJ2-7,TRBV11-2,NA,TRBD2,TGTGCCAGCAGCTTAGGCGGACTAGCGGGAGCTTGGGAGCAGTACTTC,CASSLGGLAGAWEQYF
TRBJ1-1,TRBV7-9,NA,NA,TGTGCCAGCGGGGGGGGGACACTGAAGCTAGCTTTCTTT,CASGGGTLKLAFF
TRBJ1-1,TRBV2,NA,NA,TGTGCCATCCTTTCCTTGGGGCACACTGAAGCTTTCTTT,CAILSLGHTEAFF
TRBJ1-3,TRBV10-1,NA,NA,TGCGCCAGGTTAAGTGGGCAGGGGATTTTTGGAAACACCATATATTTT,CARLSGQGIFGNTIYF
TRBJ2-7,TRBV14,NA,TRBD2,TGTGCCAGCAGCCAAGCAAGCGGGGGGCTGTACGAGCAGTACTTC,CASSQASGGLYEQYF
TRBJ1-5,TRBV2,NA,NA,TGTGCCAGCAGCGACAGGATAAGGCAGCCCCAGCATTTT,CASSDRIRQPQHF
TRBJ1-1,TRBV5-1,few,TRBD1,TGCGCCAGCAGCGTAGGGGGCGGGCAGGGGGCTGAAGCTTTCTTT,CASSVGGGQGAEAFF
TRBJ2-3,TRBV19,NA,TRBD2,TGTGCCAGTAGTCTTTCCGGGGGGACAGATACGCAGTATTTT,CASSLSGGTDTQYF
TRBJ2-7,TRBV30,NA,NA,TGTGCCTGGAACCTAGGGGCCACTCAGGGTCGGGCCTACGAGCAGTACTTC,CAWNLGATQGRAYEQYF
TRBJ2-7,TRBV28,NA,NA,TGTGCCAGCAGTTCGTTCGAGCAGTACTTC,CASSSFEQYF
TRBJ2-7,TRBV28,NA,TRBD2,TGTGCCAGCAGTTTGAGTCCGACTGGGGCTAGCGGGGGACCAGGGGTCCCCTACGAGCAGTACTTC,CASSLSPTGASGGPGVPYEQYF
TRBJ2-7,TRBV14,NA,TRBD1,TGTGCCAGCAGTCGGACAGGGGGATCCTACGAGCAGTACTTC,CASSRTGGSYEQYF
TRBJ1-5,TRBV28,NA,TRBD1,TGTGCCAGCAGTTTCCTGGACAGGGACAATCAGCCCCAGCATTTT,CASSFLDRDNQPQHF
TRBJ2-7,TRBV13,NA,TRBD1,TGTGCCAGCAGCGCACTCGGACAGGGAGGAACACAAAGCTCCTACGAGCAGTACTTC,CASSALGQGGTQSSYEQYF
TRBJ2-5,TRBV5-4,NA,TRBD1,TGTGCCAGCAGCTTGGGAACAGGGGTCCTACAAGAGACCCAGTACTTC,CASSLGTGVLQETQYF
TRBJ1-1,TRBV5-8,NA,TRBD1,TGTGCCAGCAGCTTAGAGGGGGCGTTCACTGAAGCTTTCTTT,CASSLEGAFTEAFF
TRBJ2-1,TRBV30,NA,TRBD2,TGTGCCTGGAGTAGGGCGGGAGGGCCTGATGAGCAGTTCTTC,CAWSRAGGPDEQFF
TRBJ2-7,TRBV28,NA,TRBD1,TGTGCCAGCAGTTTAACCTCCGGGACAGGGGGTGGCGAGCAGTACTTC,CASSLTSGTGGGEQYF
TRBJ1-1,TRBV11-2,NA,NA,TGTGCCAGCAGCTTCAGGGGGAACACTGAAGCTTTCTTT,CASSFRGNTEAFF
TRBJ2-7,TRBV7-2,once,TRBD1,TGTGCCAGCAGCTCAGCGACAGGGGGCTACGAGCAGTACTTC,CASSSATGGYEQYF
TRBJ1-1,TRBV7-9,NA,NA,TGTGCCAGCAGTTACAGGGAAGTAGCTTTCTTT,CASSYREVAFF
TRBJ1-4,TRBV19,NA,NA,TGTGCCAGTAGTATGGGCCCACGAGCTACGTTTTTT,CASSMGPRATFF
TRBJ2-1,TRBV11-3,NA,TRBD1,TGTGCCAGCAGCCCGACAGGGGAGCCCTACAATGAGCAGTTCTTC,CASSPTGEPYNEQFF
TRBJ2-2,TRBV6-1,NA,TRBD2,TGTGCCAGCAGTGAAGGGGGACTAGCGGGATTGGGTGTAAGTCGGGAGCTGTTTTTT,CASSEGGLAGLGVSRELFF
TRBJ1-2,TRBV19,NA,TRBD1,TGTGCCAGTAGCGACGGTAACAGGGGGCGGAACGGCTACACCTTC,CASSDGNRGRNGYTF